The TCR beta chain described here comes from a study of T cell responses to AZD1222 COVID-19 vaccine. Trimming removed 6 bases from V and 2 bases from J, with 14 bases in between. Germline lookup yields CDR1 SGHRS and CDR2 YFSETQ. There are 14 residues in the CDR3. Data came from immunoSEQ multiplex PCR; TCRdb stores just in-frame clones and leaves some out. This table has fewer than 120,000 clones, 94% appearing once. Study-wide results and caveats: Only a handful of AZD1222 recipients, about six in all, had baseline seropositivity.

Regarding this clone: Its antigen is not identified.

The sample consisted of peripheral blood, taken 28 days after the second AZD1222 dose. The rearrangement links TRBV5-1 to TRBJ1-2; D may be TRBD1 (6 bases). This clonotype was sampled from an adult who received the AZD1222 COVID-19 vaccine. CDR3 protein: CASTRDNGNYGYTF. CDR3 in DNA: TGCGCCAGCACCCGGGACAACGGAAACTATGGCTACACCTTC.